Given below is one T cell receptor (beta chain) in context. Those enrolled in Seattle joined during active infection and were followed longitudinally afterward. The data derive from a study of blood T cell repertoires in COVID-19. Study in general: In each case, the material was cDNA or gDNA derived from T cells, B-cell-depleted T cells, or PBMCs.

This CDR3 is built from 14 residues. After removal of 5 bases from V and 2 bases from J, the junction contained 6 bases not matched to a gene. Per the germline V gene, CDR1 is SGHVS and CDR2 is FQNEAQ. The table came from immunoSEQ multiplex PCR; TCRdb's copy has only in-frame clones and leaves some out. The sample yields 250,000 to 350,000 clones, around 82% seen once. The source material was peripheral blood. The chain couples TRBV7-8 to TRBJ2-7, with 7 bases matching TRBD1. The TCR was taken from a person between 65 and 80 years old with COVID-19, enrolled during active disease. This chain's CDR3 is CASSLRDSPYEQYF. The CDR3 region has the DNA TGTGCCAGCAGCCTACGGGACAGCCCCTACGAGCAGTACTTC.